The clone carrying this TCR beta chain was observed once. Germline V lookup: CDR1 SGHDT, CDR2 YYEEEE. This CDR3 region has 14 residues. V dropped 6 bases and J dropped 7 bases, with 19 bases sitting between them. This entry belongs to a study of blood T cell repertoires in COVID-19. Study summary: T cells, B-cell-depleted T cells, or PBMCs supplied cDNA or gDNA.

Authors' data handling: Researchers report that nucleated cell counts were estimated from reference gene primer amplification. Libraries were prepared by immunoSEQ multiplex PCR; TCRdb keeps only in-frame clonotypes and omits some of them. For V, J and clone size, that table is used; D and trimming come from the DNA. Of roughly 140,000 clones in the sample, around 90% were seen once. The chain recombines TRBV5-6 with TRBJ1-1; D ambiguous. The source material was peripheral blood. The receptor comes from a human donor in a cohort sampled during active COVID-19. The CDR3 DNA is TGTGCCAGCACCCGCTGGGAGGGAAGCCTTGAAGCTTTCTTT. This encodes CASTRWEGSLEAFF. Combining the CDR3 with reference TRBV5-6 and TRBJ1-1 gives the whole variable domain DAGVTQSPTHLIKTRGQQVTLRCSPKSGHDTVSWYQQALGQGPQFIFQYYEEEERQRGNFPDRFSGHQFPNYSSELNVNALLLGDSALYLCASTRWEGSLEAFFGQGTRLTVV.